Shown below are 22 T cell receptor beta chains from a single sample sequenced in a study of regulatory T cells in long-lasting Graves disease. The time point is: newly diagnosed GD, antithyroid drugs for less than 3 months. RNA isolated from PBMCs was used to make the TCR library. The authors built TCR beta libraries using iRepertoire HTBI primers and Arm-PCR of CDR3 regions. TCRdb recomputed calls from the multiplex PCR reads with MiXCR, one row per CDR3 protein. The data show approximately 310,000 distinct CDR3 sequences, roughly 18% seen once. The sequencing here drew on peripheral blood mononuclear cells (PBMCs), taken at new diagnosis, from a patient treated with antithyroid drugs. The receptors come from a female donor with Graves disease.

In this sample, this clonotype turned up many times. In nucleotides, the CDR3 is TGTGCCAGCAGTCACCCCCCGGGCGCCCAACCTGGAAACACCGGGGAGCTGTTTTTT. This codes for CASSHPPGAQPGNTGELFF. The rearrangement uses TRBV12-3 or TRBV12-4 and TRBJ2-2; D is unresolved. The CDR3 runs to 19 residues. V was clipped by 5 bases and J by 2 bases, with 24 bases between them.

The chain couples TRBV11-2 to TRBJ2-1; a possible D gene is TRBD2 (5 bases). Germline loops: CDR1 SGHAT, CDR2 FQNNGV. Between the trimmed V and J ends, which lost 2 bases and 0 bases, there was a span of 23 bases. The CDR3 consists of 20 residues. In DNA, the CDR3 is TGTGCCAGCAGCTTAAGGTGGGCTGAACTAGTCGATAGCTCCTACAATGAGCAGTTCTTC. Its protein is CASSLRWAELVDSSYNEQFF.

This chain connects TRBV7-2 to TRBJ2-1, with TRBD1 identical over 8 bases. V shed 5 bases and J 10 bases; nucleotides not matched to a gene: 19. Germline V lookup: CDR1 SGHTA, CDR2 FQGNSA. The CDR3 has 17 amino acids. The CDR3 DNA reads TGTGCCAGCAGCCCAAGGCGGAGGACAGGGAACGCGGGCGAGCAGTTCTTC. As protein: CASSPRRRTGNAGEQFF.

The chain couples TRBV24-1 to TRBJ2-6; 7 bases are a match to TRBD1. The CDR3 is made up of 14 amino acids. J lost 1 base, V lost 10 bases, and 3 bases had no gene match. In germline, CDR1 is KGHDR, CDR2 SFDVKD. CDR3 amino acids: CATMDRSGANVLTF. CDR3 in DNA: TGTGCCACTATGGACAGGTCTGGGGCCAACGTCCTGACTTTC.

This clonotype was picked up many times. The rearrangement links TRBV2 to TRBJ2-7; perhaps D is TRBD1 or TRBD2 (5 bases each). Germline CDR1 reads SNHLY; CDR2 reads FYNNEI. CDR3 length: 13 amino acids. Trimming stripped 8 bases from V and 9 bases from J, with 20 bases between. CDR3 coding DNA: TGTGCCAGCGCCGGGACCGAGGTTAGGCCGCAGTACTTC. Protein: CASAGTEVRPQYF.

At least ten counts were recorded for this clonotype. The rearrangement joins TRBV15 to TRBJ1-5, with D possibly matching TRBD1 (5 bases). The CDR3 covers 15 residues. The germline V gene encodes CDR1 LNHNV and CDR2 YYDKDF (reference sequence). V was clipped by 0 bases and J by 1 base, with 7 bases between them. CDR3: CATSRDGTSNQPQHF. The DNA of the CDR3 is TGTGCCACCAGCAGAGATGGGACCAGCAATCAGCCCCAGCATTTT.

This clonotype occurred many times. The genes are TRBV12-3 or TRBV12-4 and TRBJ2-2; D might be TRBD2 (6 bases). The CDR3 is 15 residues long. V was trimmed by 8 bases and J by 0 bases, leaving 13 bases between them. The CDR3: CASQKTSANTGELFF. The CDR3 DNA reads TGTGCCAGCCAAAAGACTAGTGCGAACACCGGGGAGCTGTTTTTT.

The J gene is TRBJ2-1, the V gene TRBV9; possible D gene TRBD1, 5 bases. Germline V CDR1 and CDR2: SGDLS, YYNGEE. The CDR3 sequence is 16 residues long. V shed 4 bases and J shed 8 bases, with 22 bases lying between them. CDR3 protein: CASSPRDSFVVDEQFF. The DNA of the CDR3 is TGTGCCAGCAGCCCCCGCGACAGTTTTGTAGTCGATGAGCAGTTCTTC.

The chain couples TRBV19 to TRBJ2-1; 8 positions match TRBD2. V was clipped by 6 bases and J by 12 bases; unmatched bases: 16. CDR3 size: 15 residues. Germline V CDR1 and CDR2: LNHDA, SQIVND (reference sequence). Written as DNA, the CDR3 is TGTGCCAGTAGGATTTCCCAAACTAGCGGAAGCCTGCAGTTCTTC. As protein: CASRISQTSGSLQFF. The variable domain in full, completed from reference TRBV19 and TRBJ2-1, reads DGGITQSPKYLFRKEGQNVTLSCEQNLNHDAMYWYRQDPGQGLRLIYYSQIVNDFQKGDIAEGYSVSREKKESFPLTVTSAQKNPTAFYLCASRISQTSGSLQFFGPGTRLTVL.

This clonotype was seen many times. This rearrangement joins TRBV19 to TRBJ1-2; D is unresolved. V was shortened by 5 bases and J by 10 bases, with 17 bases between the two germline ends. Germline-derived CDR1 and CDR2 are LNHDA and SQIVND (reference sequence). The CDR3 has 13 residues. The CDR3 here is CASSFAQPLDYTF. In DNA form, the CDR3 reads TGTGCCAGTAGTTTCGCTCAACCCTTGGACTACACCTTC.

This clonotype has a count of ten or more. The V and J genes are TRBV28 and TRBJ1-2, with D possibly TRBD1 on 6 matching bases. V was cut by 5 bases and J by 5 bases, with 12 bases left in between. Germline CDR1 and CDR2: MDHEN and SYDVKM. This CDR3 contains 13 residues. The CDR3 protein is CASSRDIFYGYTF. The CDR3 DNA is TGTGCCAGCAGTCGGGACATTTTTTATGGCTACACCTTC.

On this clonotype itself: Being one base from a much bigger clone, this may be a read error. CDR3 in amino acids: CAISLGGGNYGYTF. The CDR3 nucleotides read TGTGCCATCAGTCTAGGGGGGGGAAACTATGGCTACACCTTC. This chain links TRBV10-3 with TRBJ1-2; D is perhaps TRBD1 (6 bases). Per the germline V gene, CDR1 is ENHRY and CDR2 is SYGVKD. Trimming shortened V by 5 bases and J by 2 bases, and 12 bases separated the two germline ends. CDR3 length equals 14 residues.

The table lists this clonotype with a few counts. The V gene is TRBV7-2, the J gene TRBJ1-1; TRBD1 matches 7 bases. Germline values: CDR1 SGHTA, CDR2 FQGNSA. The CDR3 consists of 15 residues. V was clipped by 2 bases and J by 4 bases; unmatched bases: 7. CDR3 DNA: TGTGCCAGCAGCTTAAGACGACAGGGCGGCACTGAAGCTTTCTTT. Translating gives CASSLRRQGGTEAFF.

The CDR3: CASSPGDRFNSPLHF. DNA of the CDR3: TGTGCCAGCAGCCCCGGGGACAGATTTAATTCACCCCTCCACTTT. The chain has TRBV3-1 and TRBJ1-6; 7 nucleotides line up with TRBD1. V shed 4 bases and J 6 bases; nucleotides not matched to a gene: 6. The germline CDR1 and CDR2 sequences are LGHDT and YNNKEL (reference sequence). The CDR3 runs to 15 residues. Drawing the rest from reference TRBV3-1 and TRBJ1-6, the complete variable domain is DTAVSQTPKYLVTQMGNDKSIKCEQNLGHDTMYWYKQDSKKFLKIMFSYNNKELIINETVPNRFSPKSPDKAHLNLHINSLELGDSAVYFCASSPGDRFNSPLHFGNGTRLTVT.

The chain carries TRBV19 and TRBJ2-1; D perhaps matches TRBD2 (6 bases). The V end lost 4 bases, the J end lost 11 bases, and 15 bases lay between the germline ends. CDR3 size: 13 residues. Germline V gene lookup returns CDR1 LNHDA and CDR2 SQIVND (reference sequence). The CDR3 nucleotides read TGTGCCAGTAGTACTAGACCCGGGACTCAGCAGTTCTTC. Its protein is CASSTRPGTQQFF.

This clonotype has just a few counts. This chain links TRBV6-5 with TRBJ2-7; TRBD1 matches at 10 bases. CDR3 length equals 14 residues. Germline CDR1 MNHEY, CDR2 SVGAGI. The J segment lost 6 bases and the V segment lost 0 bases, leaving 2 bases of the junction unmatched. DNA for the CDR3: TGTGCCAGCAGTTACTCGGGACAGGGGATCGAGCAGTACTTC. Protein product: CASSYSGQGIEQYF.

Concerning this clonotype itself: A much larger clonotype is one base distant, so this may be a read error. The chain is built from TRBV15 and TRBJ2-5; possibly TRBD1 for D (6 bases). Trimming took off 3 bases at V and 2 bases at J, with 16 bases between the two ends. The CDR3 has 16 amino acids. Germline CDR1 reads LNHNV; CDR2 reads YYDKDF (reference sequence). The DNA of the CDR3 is TGTGCCACCAGCAGTGATCGGACAGTGGGTCAAGAGACCCAGTACTTC. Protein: CATSSDRTVGQETQYF.

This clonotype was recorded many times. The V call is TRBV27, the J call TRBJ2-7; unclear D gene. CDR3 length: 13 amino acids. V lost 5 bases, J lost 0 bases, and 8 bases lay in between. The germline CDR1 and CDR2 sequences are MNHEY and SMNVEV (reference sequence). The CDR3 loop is CASSPTPSYEQYF. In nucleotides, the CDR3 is TGTGCCAGCAGTCCCACCCCCTCCTACGAGCAGTACTTC.

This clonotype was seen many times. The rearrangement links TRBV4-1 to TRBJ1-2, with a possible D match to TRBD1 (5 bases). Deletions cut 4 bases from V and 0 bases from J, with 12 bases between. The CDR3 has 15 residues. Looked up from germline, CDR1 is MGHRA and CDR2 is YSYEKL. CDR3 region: CASSPGHVTNYGYTF. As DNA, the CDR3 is TGCGCCAGCAGCCCTGGACATGTCACTAACTATGGCTACACCTTC.

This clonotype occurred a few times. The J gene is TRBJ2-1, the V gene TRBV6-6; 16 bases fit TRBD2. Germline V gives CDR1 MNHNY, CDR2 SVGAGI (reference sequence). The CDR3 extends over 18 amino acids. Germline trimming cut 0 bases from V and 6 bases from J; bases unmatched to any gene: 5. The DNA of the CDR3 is TGTGCCAGCAGTTACTCGGGACTAGCGGGAGGGCCGGGCAATGAGCAGTTCTTC. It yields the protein CASSYSGLAGGPGNEQFF.

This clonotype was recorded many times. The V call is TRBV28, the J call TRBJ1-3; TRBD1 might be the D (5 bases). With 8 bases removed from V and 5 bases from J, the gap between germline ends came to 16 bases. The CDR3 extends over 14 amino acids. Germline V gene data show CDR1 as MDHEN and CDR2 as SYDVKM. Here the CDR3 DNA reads TGTGCCAGCGCCGTCGGGACGGCGAGAAACACCATATATTTT. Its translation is CASAVGTARNTIYF.

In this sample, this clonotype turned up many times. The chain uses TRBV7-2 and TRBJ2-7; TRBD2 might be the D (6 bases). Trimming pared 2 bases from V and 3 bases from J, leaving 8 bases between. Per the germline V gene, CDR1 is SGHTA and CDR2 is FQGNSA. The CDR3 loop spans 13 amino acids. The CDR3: CASSLLTSYEQYF. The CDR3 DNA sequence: TGTGCCAGCAGCTTATTGACTAGCTACGAGCAGTACTTC.